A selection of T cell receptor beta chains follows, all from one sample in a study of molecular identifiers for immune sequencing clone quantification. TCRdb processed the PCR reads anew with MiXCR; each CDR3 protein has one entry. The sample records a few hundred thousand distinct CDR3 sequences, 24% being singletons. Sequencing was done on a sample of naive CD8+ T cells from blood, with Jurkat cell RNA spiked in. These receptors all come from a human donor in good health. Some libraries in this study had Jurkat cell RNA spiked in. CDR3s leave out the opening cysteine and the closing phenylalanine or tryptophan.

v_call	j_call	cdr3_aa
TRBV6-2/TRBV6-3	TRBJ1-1	ASSPGTDMNTEAF
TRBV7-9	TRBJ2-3	ASGSSGSTDTQY
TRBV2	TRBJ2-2	ASSVYTGGWTGELF
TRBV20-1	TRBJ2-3	SARDREFVGRSDTQY
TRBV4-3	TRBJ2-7	ASSQGRYYEQY
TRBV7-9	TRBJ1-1	ASSARVEDRINTEAF
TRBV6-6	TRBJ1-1	ASSYDRGHIGAYPNTEAF
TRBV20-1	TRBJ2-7	SAVDGTYEQY
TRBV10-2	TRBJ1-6	ASSHGQGGTYNSPLH
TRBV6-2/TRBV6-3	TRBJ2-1	ASSTNSNEQL
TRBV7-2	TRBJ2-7	ASRFQGLSYEQY
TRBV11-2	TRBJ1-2	ATGPPKDGLKGYT
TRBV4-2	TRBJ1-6	ASSQEASYNSPLH
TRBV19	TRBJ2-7	ASSIFGGGSEQY
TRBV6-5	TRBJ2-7	ASSYGRGREQY
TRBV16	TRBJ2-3	ASSQSSSTDTQY
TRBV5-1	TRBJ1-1	ACRQGLFPNTEAF
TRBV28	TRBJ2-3	ASTGDGTDTQY
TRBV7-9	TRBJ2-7	ASSQTGFYEQY
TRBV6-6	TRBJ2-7	ASSYWGSESYEQY
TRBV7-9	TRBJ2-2	ASSLAGTSGTGELF
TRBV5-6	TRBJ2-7	ASSLGDNHEQY
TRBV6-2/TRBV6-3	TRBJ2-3	ASSTPTLTGVNTDTQY
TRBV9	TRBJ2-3	ASSVASTSGGLDTQY
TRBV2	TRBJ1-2	ASSPTGAVGYGYT
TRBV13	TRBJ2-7	ASSLERQYEQY
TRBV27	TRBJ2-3	ASSLLAELPSTDTQY
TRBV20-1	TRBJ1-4	SARDPQGGSEKLF
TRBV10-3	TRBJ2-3	AISESGAPSTDTQY
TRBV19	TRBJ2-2	ASSIMSSGTGELF
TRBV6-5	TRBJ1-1	TSSHRGLNTEAF
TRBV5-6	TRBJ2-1	ASSPNSDSYNEQF
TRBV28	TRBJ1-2	ASNSPVAANYGYT
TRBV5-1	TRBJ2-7	ASSPGLSEQY
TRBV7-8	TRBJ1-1	ASSLSAYTEAF
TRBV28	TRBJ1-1	VSALRGLGTEAF
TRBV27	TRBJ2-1	ASSFPGGGDEQF
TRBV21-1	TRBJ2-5	ARGQPEWAQY
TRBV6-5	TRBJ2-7	ASTDDPDSYERY
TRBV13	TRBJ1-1	ASSTEGQRGDTEAF
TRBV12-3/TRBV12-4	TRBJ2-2	ASSSGQHTGELF
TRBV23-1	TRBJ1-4	ASSQSKGGFEKLF
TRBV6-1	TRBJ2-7	ASSYRDRNYYEQY
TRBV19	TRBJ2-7	ASSMGASEQY
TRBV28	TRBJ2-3	ASSLLLAGVTDTQY
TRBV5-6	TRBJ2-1	ASSLIRGTPYNEQF